The 25 T cell receptor beta chains below were found in one sample sequenced in a study of shared clonotypes between healthy human individuals. The method was immunoSEQ multiplex PCR; TCRdb's version includes in-frame clones alone and lacks a portion of them. Of some 2,000,000 clones listed, less than 95% were seen once; the top ten hold about 1.1%. CD45RO-negative cells were positively selected for CCR7, leaving out terminally differentiated effector memory CD45RA+ cells. The sample was naive CD8+ T cells sorted from blood. All receptors come from a man aged 18 to 29 in good health.

The V call is TRBV9, the J call TRBJ2-3, with D unclear. V was pared by 0 bases and J by 4 bases, with 9 bases between. Looked up from germline, CDR1 is SGDLS and CDR2 is YYNGEE. This CDR3 is 14 amino acids long. CDR3 sequence: CASSVGQWADTQYF. The CDR3 coding sequence is TGTGCCAGCAGCGTAGGTCAGTGGGCAGATACGCAGTATTTT.

This chain links TRBV9 with TRBJ2-7, with TRBD2 identical over 8 bases. The V segment lost 3 bases and the J segment 2 bases; nucleotides outside the gene matches: 7. Germline-derived CDR1 and CDR2 are SGDLS and YYNGEE. CDR3 length equals 15 residues. The CDR3 sequence: CASSASGSKAYEQYF. The CDR3 DNA is TGTGCCAGCAGCGCAAGCGGGAGCAAAGCCTACGAGCAGTACTTC.

The chain uses TRBV5-4 and TRBJ2-1; D is perhaps TRBD2 (6 bases). The V and J ends lost 0 bases and 2 bases respectively, with 9 bases between them. Looked up from germline, CDR1 is SGHNT and CDR2 is YYREEE (reference sequence). The CDR3 is made up of 15 amino acids. Here the CDR3 reads CASSLDGSPYNEQFF. CDR3 in DNA: TGTGCCAGCAGCTTGGACGGGAGTCCCTACAATGAGCAGTTCTTC.

This chain connects TRBV2 to TRBJ1-3, with D possibly being TRBD1 (6 bases). Trimming shortened V by 2 bases and J by 1 base, and 12 bases separated the two germline ends. Germline V CDR1 and CDR2: SNHLY, FYNNEI. The CDR3 covers 16 residues. CDR3 nucleotide sequence: TGTGCCAGCAGTGAACCAGGGGCCCCTTCTGGAAACACCATATATTTT. Encoded protein: CASSEPGAPSGNTIYF.

The V gene is TRBV11-3, the J gene TRBJ1-2, with D unresolved. Per germline, CDR1 SGHNT and CDR2 YENEEA. The CDR3 loop spans 16 amino acids. Between the trimmed V and J ends, which lost 0 bases and 4 bases, there was a span of 15 bases. CDR3 in amino acids: CASSLESDYEGYGYTF. The CDR3 bases are TGTGCCAGCAGCTTAGAAAGCGACTATGAGGGCTATGGCTACACCTTC.

This clone occurred once. The V call is TRBV9, the J call TRBJ1-1; D perhaps matches TRBD1 (5 bases). Germline-derived CDR1 and CDR2 are SGDLS and YYNGEE. Between the trimmed V and J ends, which lost 5 bases and 5 bases, there was a span of 10 bases. CDR3 length equals 12 residues. The CDR3 sequence: CASSNRGTEAFF. CDR3 bases: TGTGCCAGCAGTAACCGGGGGACTGAAGCTTTCTTT.

This chain uses TRBV25-1 with TRBJ2-1; TRBD2 matches at 9 bases. V lost 6 bases to trimming and J lost 0 bases; unmatched junction nucleotides: 3. This CDR3 has 15 residues. Germline V gene sequence: CDR1 MGHDK, CDR2 SYGVNS. CDR3 loop: CASRASGVSYNEQFF. The CDR3 region has the DNA TGTGCCAGCAGGGCTAGCGGGGTCTCCTACAATGAGCAGTTCTTC.

The chain links TRBV7-8 to TRBJ2-5, with a tentative D call TRBD2 (6 bases). The germline V and J ends were trimmed by 4 bases and 4 bases, with 13 bases remaining between them. The CDR3 loop spans 14 amino acids. In germline, CDR1 is SGHVS, CDR2 FQNEAQ. The CDR3 DNA reads as TGTGCCAGCAGCTCCACCGGGAGTGGAGAGACCCAGTACTTC. Its protein is CASSSTGSGETQYF.

The gene calls are TRBV4-3 and TRBJ2-2; D not resolved. The germline V gene encodes CDR1 LGHNA and CDR2 YSLEER. This CDR3 region has 15 residues. V lost 1 base and J lost 9, with 15 bases in between. DNA for the CDR3: TGCGCCAGCAGCCAAGTTTGGCTAGGCGAACGGGAGCTGTTTTTT. Translated: CASSQVWLGERELFF.

This clone was counted a single time. The chain has TRBV27 and TRBJ2-1; 7 positions match TRBD1. The V gene end was trimmed by 4 bases and the J gene end by 4 bases; junction bases not matched to a gene: 1. Germline values: CDR1 MNHEY, CDR2 SMNVEV (reference sequence). This CDR3 has 13 residues. CDR3 sequence (DNA): TGTGCCAGCAGTTGGGGACAGTACAATGAGCAGTTCTTC. Protein: CASSWGQYNEQFF.

The gene calls are TRBV19 and TRBJ1-6; D is uncertain. The germline V gene encodes CDR1 LNHDA and CDR2 SQIVND (reference sequence). V was pared by 2 bases and J by 8 bases, with 13 bases between. This CDR3 region has 15 residues. In nucleotides, the CDR3 is TGTGCCAGTAGTATACAGACCGGATTGGATTCACCCCTCCACTTT. As protein: CASSIQTGLDSPLHF.

As for this clone: At one end the junction does not follow the germline gene, possibly because of a read error. This chain uses TRBV4-2 with TRBJ2-2; 7 bases are a match to TRBD1. This CDR3 contains 18 residues. Germline CDR1 and CDR2: LGHNA and YNFKEQ. The CDR3 nucleotides read TGTGCCGGCAGCCAAGAGCCTATCGGGACAGTAAACACCGGGGAGCTGTTTTTT. Residues: CAGSQEPIGTVNTGELFF.

The genes are TRBV4-3 and TRBJ2-7; D uncertain. The CDR3 runs 13 residues. Trimming removed 4 bases from V and 4 bases from J, with 11 bases in between. Germline V lookup: CDR1 LGHNA, CDR2 YSLEER. CDR3 coding DNA: TGCGCCAGCAGCCTTAACCCTGGGTACGAGCAGTACTTC. This gives the protein CASSLNPGYEQYF.

The genes are TRBV19 and TRBJ1-3; D is uncertain. V lost 3 bases to trimming and J lost 0 bases, with 6 bases between them. This CDR3 is built from 14 residues. Germline CDR1 is LNHDA and CDR2 is SQIVND (reference sequence). The chain's CDR3 is CASSIGLSGNTIYF. In DNA, the CDR3 is TGTGCCAGTAGTATTGGCCTCTCTGGAAACACCATATATTTT.

The J gene is TRBJ1-6, the V gene TRBV4-2; 7 bases are shared with TRBD1. Looked up from germline, CDR1 is LGHNA and CDR2 is YNFKEQ. V lost 1 base to trimming and J lost 10 bases; unmatched junction nucleotides: 7. The CDR3 has 15 residues. Here the CDR3 DNA reads TGTGCCAGCAGCCAAGGGGAGGGGGCAGGGTCACCCCTCCACTTT. It specifies CASSQGEGAGSPLHF.

The V and J genes are TRBV6-1 and TRBJ2-7; D ambiguous. V was pared by 9 bases and J by 7 bases, with 16 bases between. The CDR3 covers 12 residues. Germline assignment: CDR1 MNHNS and CDR2 SASEGT. The DNA for the CDR3 is TGTGCCAGTCCCGGACCCCAAGGGGAGCAGTACTTC. This translates into CASPGPQGEQYF.

The chain employs TRBV27 and TRBJ1-5; D remains ambiguous. From germline, CDR1 is MNHEY and CDR2 SMNVEV (reference sequence). CDR3 size: 14 residues. Trimming took off 6 bases at V and 3 bases at J, with 12 bases between the two ends. CDR3 nucleotides: TGTGCCAGCAGCCCTAACGGGGACAATCAGCCCCAGCATTTT. This encodes CASSPNGDNQPQHF.

The genes are TRBV7-2 and TRBJ1-5; D is undetermined. The length of the CDR3 is 15 residues. From germline, CDR1 is SGHTA and CDR2 FQGNSA. The V end was cut by 1 base, the J end by 5 bases, with 12 bases between. The CDR3 sequence is CASSLVSDPDQPQHF. In nucleotides, the CDR3 is TGTGCCAGCAGCTTAGTTTCGGATCCCGATCAGCCCCAGCATTTT.

The chain has TRBV5-6 and TRBJ2-6; D remains ambiguous. V was pared by 1 base and J by 1 base, with 6 bases between. The CDR3 runs 15 residues. Germline values: CDR1 SGHDT, CDR2 YYEEEE. CDR3 bases: TGTGCCAGCAGCTTGCTTCGGTCTGGGGCCAACGTCCTGACTTTC. This gives the protein CASSLLRSGANVLTF.

This chain uses TRBV5-6 with TRBJ1-5; 7 bases align to TRBD1. V lost 2 bases, J lost 7 bases, and 6 bases stayed unmatched. The CDR3 has 14 residues. Germline CDR1 is SGHDT and CDR2 is YYEEEE. The CDR3 reads CASSFGQVGQPQHF. Written as DNA, the CDR3 is TGTGCCAGCAGCTTCGGACAGGTAGGCCAGCCCCAGCATTTT. Together with reference TRBV5-6 and TRBJ1-5, the CDR3 gives the full variable domain: DAGVTQSPTHLIKTRGQQVTLRCSPKSGHDTVSWYQQALGQGPQFIFQYYEEEERQRGNFPDRFSGHQFPNYSSELNVNALLLGDSALYLCASSFGQVGQPQHFGDGTRLSIL.

V gene TRBV13 combines with J gene TRBJ1-1; D is unresolved. Per the germline V gene, CDR1 is PRHDT and CDR2 is FYEKMQ (reference sequence). The germline V and J ends were trimmed by 4 bases and 2 bases, with 8 bases remaining between them. The CDR3 spans 13 residues. CDR3 bases: TGTGCCAGCAGCTCGGGTCCTAACACTGAAGCTTTCTTT. This translates into CASSSGPNTEAFF.

The rearrangement links TRBV2 to TRBJ2-7; TRBD1 might be the D (6 bases). The CDR3 contains 13 residues. CDR1 and CDR2 from the germline V gene are SNHLY and FYNNEI. The V gene lost 4 bases and the J gene lost 5 bases, with 12 bases spanning the gap. The CDR3 reads CASSAWTVHEQYF. The CDR3 coding sequence is TGTGCCAGCAGTGCTTGGACAGTCCACGAGCAGTACTTC.

The chain carries TRBV6-6 and TRBJ1-2; D perhaps matches TRBD1 (6 bases). Trimming cost V 1 base and J 6 bases, with 15 bases left between them. CDR1 is MNHNY, CDR2 SVGAGI, per germline (reference sequence). The CDR3 runs 15 residues. The CDR3 bases are TGTGCCAGCAGTTACTTGACAGGAGGGCCTGATGGCTACACCTTC. It codes for CASSYLTGGPDGYTF.

This chain uses TRBV6-5 with TRBJ1-5, with 11 bases aligning to TRBD1. The junction had 7 bases not matched to a gene; V was cut back by 3 bases and J by 6 bases. The germline gives CDR1 MNHEY, CDR2 SVGAGI. The CDR3 totals 16 residues. DNA of the CDR3: TGTGCCAGCAGTTATTCGCCGGGACAGGGGGGTCAGCCCCAGCATTTT. Its translation: CASSYSPGQGGQPQHF.

V usage is TRBV21-1 and J usage is TRBJ1-6; TRBD1, the table's D call, was not compared with the DNA. TRBV21-1 is a pseudogene segment. The CDR3 runs 16 residues. The CDR3 loop is CASSKLVTGYNSPLHF. DNA of the CDR3: TGTGCCAGCAGCAAACTTGTGACAGGTTATAATTCACCCCTCCACTTT.